The clone carrying this TCR beta chain has only a few counts. This sample is part of a study of T cells in Graves' hyperthyroidism and ophthalmopathy. Germline-derived CDR1 and CDR2 are DFQATT and SNEGSKA (reference sequence). J was trimmed by 0 bases and V by 3 bases; bases with no gene match: 11. The CDR3 runs to 17 residues. Investigators excluded patients with uncontrolled infection, other autoimmune disease, pregnancy or lactation. From more than 9 ml of fresh peripheral blood, PBMCs were isolated. Researchers amplified the TCR beta CDR3 regions from RNA transcripts. The study used the HTBI primer set for a first-round RT-PCR of the TCR CDR3. TCRdb independently ran MiXCR on the multiplex PCR reads; one entry per CDR3 protein. Altogether around 580,000 distinct CDR3 sequences are present, 16% being singletons, with the ten largest covering more than 15%.

V is TRBV20-1 and J is TRBJ2-1, with 7 bases matching TRBD2. The sequence came from a woman aged 18-29 years with Graves' hyperthyroidism. The sample consisted of blood. The chain's CDR3 is CSARRDGGGHSYNEQFF. Written as DNA, the CDR3 is TGCAGTGCTAGGCGCGATGGGGGAGGGCACTCCTACAATGAGCAGTTCTTC.